This T cell receptor beta chain comes out of a study of T cells in Graves' hyperthyroidism and ophthalmopathy (dated by TCRdb to about 2019). In the study overall: Peripheral blood was collected at initial diagnosis, before any treatment. The paper describes TCR Vbeta CDR3 sequencing of around 140 peripheral blood samples, made up of some 40 ophthalmopathy patients, approximately 76 hyperthyroidism patients and 17 progressor patients. To identify TCR V-J signatures that set the groups apart, the researchers used a discovery cohort of approximately 98 patients, made up of under 45 with Graves' ophthalmopathy and around 58 with stable Graves' hyperthyroidism. The 90 to 100 discovery patients were randomly split 7:3 into training and test sets. Prospective prediction of ophthalmopathy was tested in an independent validation cohort consisting of 18 hyperthyroidism patients and more than 15 patients who later progressed to ophthalmopathy. In addition, the study compared T-cell repertoires in thyroid tissue and in blood from roughly six Graves' hyperthyroidism patients. Following sampling, methimazole starting at 30 mg daily was given to hyperthyroidism patients, and high-dose intravenous methylprednisolone was given to ophthalmopathy patients.

Points the paper makes about the study in general: Most expanded thyroid clonotypes (frequency above 0.001) were also found in blood, which suggests that blood repertoires may mirror thyroid immune responses. A model built on a 13 V-J signature distinguished ophthalmopathy from stable hyperthyroidism, reaching around 88% sensitivity and 81.08% specificity in cross-validation and 80%/75% in testing. During validation, the model predicted progression to ophthalmopathy a median of approximately 7 months ahead of onset, with almost 71% sensitivity and less than 85% specificity. Sample size was not statistically predetermined, and blinding of investigators to group allocation was not performed.

The TCR beta CDR3 regions were amplified from RNA transcripts. A first-round RT-PCR of the TCR CDR3 used the HTBI primer set with the Qiagen OneStep RT-PCR kit. The libraries were constructed in a second round of multiplex PCR and then size-selected and purified. Sequencing of the libraries was done on an Illumina HiSeq2000 using paired-end 100 bp reads. The original pipeline was this. SOAPnuke was used to process the raw data, throwing out any read that contained adapters or uncalled bases, had a mean Phred below 15, or lacked an exact constant-primer or identifier match. High-quality paired reads were merged using COPE v1.2.5, and each unique nucleotide sequence was defined as a clonotype. Clonotypes were aligned to IMGT TRBV, TRBD and TRBJ reference segments using MiTCR v1.1. The analysis was restricted to V-J combinations with a frequency above 0.0001, which together covered 98% to 99.2% of the repertoires. A TCS score was defined as the ratio of F50 (clonal expansion) to E x V (chaos), with BLOSUM62-based TCRdist applied between CDR3 peptides within each V-J. Welch's t-statistics and random forest reduced around 550 V-J features to around 14, which were used in a naive Bayes classifier (R e1071). In TCRdb, the public reads were trimmed at Q25 with fastp and aligned with MiXCR, with productive beta chains retained. Each CDR3 protein appears once, grouped with its most common genes and DNA. The V and J calls here are based on TCRdb, not the publication. For this sample there are 350,000 to 500,000 distinct CDR3 sequences; roughly 13% appear just once. The leading ten clones occupy roughly 4.8% of the sample.

Stable Graves' hyperthyroidism was defined as the absence of progression to ophthalmopathy over 18 months of follow-up. Hyperthyroidism patients were newly diagnosed, with disease duration under 2 months, and aged 18 to 65 years. Any patient with an uncontrolled infection, another autoimmune disease, pregnancy or lactation was excluded. Diagnoses relied on clinical symptoms, serum thyroxine and TRAb, thyroid ultrasound and orbital computed tomography. Ficoll-Paque density gradient centrifugation was used to isolate PBMCs from about 9.4 ml of fresh peripheral blood. Total RNA was extracted with Trizol reagent, and quality was checked on an Agilent 2100 Bioanalyzer. This clonotype was seen ten or more times. Its recognized antigen is unknown. No much larger clone is present one base from it, and per-base qualities are unavailable. The sequenced sample was blood. This sequence originates from a woman under 30 with Graves' hyperthyroidism.

This receptor has the CDR3 CASTQRPGTSGRFRYEQYF. The nucleotides read TGTGCCAGCACCCAACGACCAGGGACTAGCGGGAGATTTCGCTACGAGCAGTACTTC. Recombination joined TRBV28 with TRBJ2-7; 14 bases in the middle match TRBD2. The germline V gene yields MDHEN for CDR1 and SYDVKM for CDR2. V ends up 7 bases short and J 3 bases short, with an unmatched junction base count of 17. The CDR3 runs 19 amino acids, cysteine and phenylalanine included. Only CDR3 DNA remains: 57 bases, in frame from the first base.